This T cell receptor (beta chain) stems from a study of control samples from healthy donors and cancer patients. V was cut by 4 bases and J by 6 bases, with 10 bases left in between. Germline lookup yields CDR1 LGHDT and CDR2 YNNKEL (reference sequence). The CDR3 length is 12 residues. This clone has more than one count but fewer than ten. Profiling relied on immunoSEQ multiplex PCR, and the TCRdb table lists in-frame clones only, not all of them. This table holds some 150,000 clones, roughly 94% found once. The chain links TRBV3-1 (or the pseudogene TRBV3-2) to TRBJ2-7; maybe TRBD1 (6 bases). The sample was PBMCs. The origin of this receptor is a man in his sixties with colorectal cancer. CDR3 protein: CASSRDTGEQYF. As DNA, the CDR3 is TGTGCCAGCAGCCGGGACACCGGCGAGCAGTACTTC.